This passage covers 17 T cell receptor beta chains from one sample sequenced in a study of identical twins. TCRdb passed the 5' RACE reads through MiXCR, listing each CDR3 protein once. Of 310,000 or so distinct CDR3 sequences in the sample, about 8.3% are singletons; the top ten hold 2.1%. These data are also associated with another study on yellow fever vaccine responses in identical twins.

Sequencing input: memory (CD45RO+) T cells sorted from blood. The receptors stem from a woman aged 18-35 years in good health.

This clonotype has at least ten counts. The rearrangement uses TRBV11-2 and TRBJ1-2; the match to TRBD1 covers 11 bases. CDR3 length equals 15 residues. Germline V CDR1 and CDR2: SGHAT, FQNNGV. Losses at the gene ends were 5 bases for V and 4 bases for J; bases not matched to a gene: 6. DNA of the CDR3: TGTGCCAGCAGCACAGGACAGGGGGCTAGCTATGGCTACACCTTC. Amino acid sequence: CASSTGQGASYGYTF.

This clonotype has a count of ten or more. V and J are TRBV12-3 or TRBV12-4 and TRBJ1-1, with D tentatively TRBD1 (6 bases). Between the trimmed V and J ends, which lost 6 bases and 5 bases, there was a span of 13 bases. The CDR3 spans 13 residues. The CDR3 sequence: CASSYRVITEAFF. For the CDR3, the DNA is TGTGCCAGCAGCTACAGGGTTATAACTGAAGCTTTCTTT.

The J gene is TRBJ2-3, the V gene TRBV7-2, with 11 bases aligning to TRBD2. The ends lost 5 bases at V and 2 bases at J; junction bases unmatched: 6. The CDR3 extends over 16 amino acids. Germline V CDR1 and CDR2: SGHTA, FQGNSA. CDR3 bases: TGTGCCAGCAGCCCTAGCGGGAGGTTGTTCACAGATACGCAGTATTTT. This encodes CASSPSGRLFTDTQYF.

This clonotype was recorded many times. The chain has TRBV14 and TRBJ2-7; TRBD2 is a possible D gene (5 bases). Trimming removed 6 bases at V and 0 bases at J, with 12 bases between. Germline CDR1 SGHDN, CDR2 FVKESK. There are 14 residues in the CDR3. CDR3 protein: CASSLDLSSYEQYF. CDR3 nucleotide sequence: TGTGCCAGCAGTCTGGACTTAAGCTCCTACGAGCAGTACTTC.

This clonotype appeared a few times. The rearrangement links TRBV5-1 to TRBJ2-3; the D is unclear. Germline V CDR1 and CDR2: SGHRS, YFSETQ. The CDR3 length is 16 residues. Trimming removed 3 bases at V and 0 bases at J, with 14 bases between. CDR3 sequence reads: CASSSLSGLSTDTQYF. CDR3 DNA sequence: TGCGCCAGCAGCTCATTGTCGGGCCTGAGCACAGATACGCAGTATTTT.

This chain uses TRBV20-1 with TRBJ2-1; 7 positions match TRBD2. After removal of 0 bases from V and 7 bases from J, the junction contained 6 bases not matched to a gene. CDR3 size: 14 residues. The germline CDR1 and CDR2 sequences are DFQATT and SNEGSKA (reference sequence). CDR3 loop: CSARDWRESNEQFF. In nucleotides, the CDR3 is TGCAGTGCTAGAGATTGGCGGGAGTCAAATGAGCAGTTCTTC.

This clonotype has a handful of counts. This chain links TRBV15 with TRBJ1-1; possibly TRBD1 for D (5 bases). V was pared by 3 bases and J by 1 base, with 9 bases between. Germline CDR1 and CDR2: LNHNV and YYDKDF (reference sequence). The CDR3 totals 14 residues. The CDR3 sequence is CATSSQRGNTEAFF. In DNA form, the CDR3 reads TGTGCCACCAGCAGTCAGAGGGGGAACACTGAAGCTTTCTTT.

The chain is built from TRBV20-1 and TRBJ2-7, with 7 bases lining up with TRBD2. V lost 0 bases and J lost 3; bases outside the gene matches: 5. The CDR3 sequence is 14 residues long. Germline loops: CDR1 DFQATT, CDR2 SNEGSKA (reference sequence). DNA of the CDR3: TGCAGTGCTAGAGATCGGGGGGTCTTCTACGAGCAGTACGTC. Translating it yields CSARDRGVFYEQYV.

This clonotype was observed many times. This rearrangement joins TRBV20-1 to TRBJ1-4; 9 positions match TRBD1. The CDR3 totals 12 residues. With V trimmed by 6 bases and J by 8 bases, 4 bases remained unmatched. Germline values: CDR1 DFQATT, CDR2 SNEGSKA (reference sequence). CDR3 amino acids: CSAGTGKEKLFF. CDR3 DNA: TGCAGTGCCGGGACAGGGAAGGAAAAACTGTTTTTT.

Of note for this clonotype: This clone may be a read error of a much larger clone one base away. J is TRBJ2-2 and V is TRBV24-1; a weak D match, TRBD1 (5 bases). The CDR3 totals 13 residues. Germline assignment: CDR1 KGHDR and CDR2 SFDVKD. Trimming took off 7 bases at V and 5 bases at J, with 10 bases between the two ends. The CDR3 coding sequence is TGTGCCACCAGAGGCAGGGAAACCGGGGAGCTGTTTTTT. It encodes CATRGRETGELFF.

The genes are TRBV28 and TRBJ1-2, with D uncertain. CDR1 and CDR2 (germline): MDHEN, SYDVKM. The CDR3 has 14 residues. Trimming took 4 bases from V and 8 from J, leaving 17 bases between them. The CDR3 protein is CASSSLNQASGYTF. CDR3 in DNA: TGTGCCAGCAGTTCCCTTAATCAGGCTTCGGGCTACACCTTC.

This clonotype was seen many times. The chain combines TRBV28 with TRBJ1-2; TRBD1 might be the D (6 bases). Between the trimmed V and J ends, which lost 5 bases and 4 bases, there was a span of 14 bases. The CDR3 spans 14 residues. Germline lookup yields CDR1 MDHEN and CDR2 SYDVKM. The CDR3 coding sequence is TGTGCCAGCAGTCAACCAGGGGACCGCTATGGCTACACCTTC. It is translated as CASSQPGDRYGYTF.

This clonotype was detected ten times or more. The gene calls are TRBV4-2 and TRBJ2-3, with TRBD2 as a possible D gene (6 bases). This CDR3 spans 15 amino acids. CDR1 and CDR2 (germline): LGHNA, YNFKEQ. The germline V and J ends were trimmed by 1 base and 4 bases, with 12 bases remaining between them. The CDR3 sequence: CASSQGRERADTQYF. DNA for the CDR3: TGTGCCAGCAGCCAAGGCCGGGAGAGGGCAGATACGCAGTATTTT.

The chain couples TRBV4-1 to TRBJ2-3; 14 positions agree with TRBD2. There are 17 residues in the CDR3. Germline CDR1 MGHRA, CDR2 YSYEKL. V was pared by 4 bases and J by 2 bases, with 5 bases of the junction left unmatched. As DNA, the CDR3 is TGCGCCAGCAGCCTTGGGACTAGCGGGAGTATCACAGATACGCAGTATTTT. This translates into CASSLGTSGSITDTQYF.

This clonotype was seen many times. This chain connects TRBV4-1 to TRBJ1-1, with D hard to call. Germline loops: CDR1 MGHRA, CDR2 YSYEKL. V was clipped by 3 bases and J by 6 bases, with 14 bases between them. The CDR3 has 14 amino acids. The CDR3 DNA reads TGCGCCAGCAGCCATTCAGGCCGCGACGCTGAAGCTTTCTTT. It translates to CASSHSGRDAEAFF.

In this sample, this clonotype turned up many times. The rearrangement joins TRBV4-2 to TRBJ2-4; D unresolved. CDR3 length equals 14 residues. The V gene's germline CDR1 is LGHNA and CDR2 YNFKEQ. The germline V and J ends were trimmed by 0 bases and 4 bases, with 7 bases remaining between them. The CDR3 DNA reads TGTGCCAGCAGCCAAGATCTAGAAAAAAACATTCAGTACTTC. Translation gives CASSQDLEKNIQYF.

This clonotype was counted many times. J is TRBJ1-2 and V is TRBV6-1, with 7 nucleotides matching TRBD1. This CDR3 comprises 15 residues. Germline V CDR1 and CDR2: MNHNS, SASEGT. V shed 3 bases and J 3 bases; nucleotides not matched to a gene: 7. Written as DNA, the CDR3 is TGTGCCAGCAGTGAGAACAGGGGATCGGACTATGGCTACACCTTC. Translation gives CASSENRGSDYGYTF.